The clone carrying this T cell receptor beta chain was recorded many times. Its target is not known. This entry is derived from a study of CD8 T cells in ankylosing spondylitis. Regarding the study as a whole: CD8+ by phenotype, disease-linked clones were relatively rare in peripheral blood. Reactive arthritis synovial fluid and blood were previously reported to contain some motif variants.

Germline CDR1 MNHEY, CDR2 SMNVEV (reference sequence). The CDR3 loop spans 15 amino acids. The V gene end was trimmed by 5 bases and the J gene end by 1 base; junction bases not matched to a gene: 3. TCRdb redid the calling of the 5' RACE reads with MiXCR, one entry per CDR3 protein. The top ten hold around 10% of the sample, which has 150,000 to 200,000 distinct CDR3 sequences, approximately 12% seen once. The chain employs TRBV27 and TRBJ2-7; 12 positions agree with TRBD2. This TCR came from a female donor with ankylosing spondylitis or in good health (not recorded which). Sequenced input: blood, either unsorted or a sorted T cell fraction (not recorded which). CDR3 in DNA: TGTGCCAGCAGTGCGACTAGCGGGGGATCCTACGAGCAGTACTTC. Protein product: CASSATSGGSYEQYF.